Following are 21 T cell receptor beta chains from one sample sequenced in a study of blood T cells in healthy people across ages (dated by TCRdb to between 2015 and 2017). The protocol used for the library was 5' RACE. Sequencing was carried out with an Illumina HiSeq 2500. A second PCR of about 6 to 12 cycles was run with a J-beta primer mix and a sample-barcoded 5' primer. TCRdb took the public reads, trimmed them with fastp at Q25, ran MiXCR for clone calling and kept in-frame beta chains. Under each unique CDR3 protein, matching rows form one entry showing the most common genes and DNA. In this sample the table shows roughly 1.5 million distinct CDR3 sequences, roughly 43% of which occur a single time. Of the sample, over 3.5% is held by the ten largest clones. The source material was blood. These TCRs come from a woman under 30 in good health.

The chain links TRBV7-6 to TRBJ2-1, with 13 positions matching TRBD2. V shed 5 bases, J shed 8 bases, and the junction held 18 bases outside the gene matches. Germline-derived CDR1 and CDR2 are SGHVS and FNYEAQ. This CDR3 is 19 amino acids long. The CDR3 spells CASSVSLLAGGPKEDEQFF. In nucleotides, the CDR3 is TGTGCCAGCAGCGTTAGTTTACTAGCGGGAGGGCCTAAGGAAGATGAGCAGTTCTTC.

The chain has TRBV18 and TRBJ1-1, with TRBD1 matching over 9 bases. CDR3 length: 17 residues. The germline V gene encodes CDR1 KGHSH and CDR2 LQKENI. V dropped 5 bases and J dropped 0; count of bases not matched to a gene: 10. The CDR3 nucleotides read TGTGCCAGCTCAGCCATCGACAGGGGGGATATGAACACTGAAGCTTTCTTT. Residues: CASSAIDRGDMNTEAFF. The entire variable domain, with the rest obtained from reference TRBV18 and TRBJ1-1, is as follows: NAGVMQNPRHLVRRRGQEARLRCSPMKGHSHVYWYRQLPEEGLKFMVYLQKENIIDESGMPKERFSAEFPKEGPSILRIQQVVRGDSAAYFCASSAIDRGDMNTEAFFGQGTRLTVV.

This clonotype was seen a few times. The CDR3 DNA sequence: TGTGCCAGCAGCTTAGCTCCTGGGAGTCCTGACACAGATACGCAGTATTTT. It is translated as CASSLAPGSPDTDTQYF. The chain links TRBV7-2 to TRBJ2-3; weak D call: TRBD2 (5 bases). V was trimmed by 0 bases and J by 2 bases, leaving 15 bases between them. The germline V gene has CDR1 SGHTA and CDR2 FQGNSA. The CDR3 sequence is 17 residues long.

V and J are TRBV20-1 and TRBJ1-3; D is ambiguous. Germline assignment: CDR1 DFQATT and CDR2 SNEGSKA (reference sequence). With 6 bases removed from V and 0 bases from J, the gap between germline ends came to 15 bases. The CDR3 has 15 residues. CDR3 sequence: CSAKVRDISGNTIYF. The CDR3 DNA reads TGCAGTGCGAAGGTCCGAGACATCTCTGGAAACACCATATATTTT.

The V gene is TRBV20-1, the J gene TRBJ1-3, with no clear D. V lost 0 bases and J 9 bases, leaving 9 bases between the germline ends. This CDR3 is 12 amino acids long. CDR1 and CDR2 from the germline V gene are DFQATT and SNEGSKA (reference sequence). The CDR3 coding sequence is TGCAGTGCTAGAGATCGCGTAGCCACCATATATTTT. Amino acids: CSARDRVATIYF.

This clonotype was seen more than once but under ten times. This chain connects TRBV10-3 to TRBJ2-1, with no clear D. Germline CDR1 reads ENHRY; CDR2 reads SYGVKD. CDR3 length: 14 residues. Trimming took 8 bases from V and 2 from J, leaving 13 bases between them. The CDR3 protein is CAIGRDSTYNEQFF. The CDR3 bases are TGTGCCATCGGCCGAGACTCTACCTACAATGAGCAGTTCTTC.

The chain joins TRBV28 to TRBJ2-7, with 7 positions matching TRBD1. The germline gives CDR1 MDHEN, CDR2 SYDVKM. The CDR3 runs 13 residues. After removal of 7 bases from V and 3 bases from J, the junction contained 6 bases not matched to a gene. CDR3 nucleotide sequence: TGTGCCAGCACAAGGGGACAGCTCTACGAGCAGTACTTC. Encoded protein: CASTRGQLYEQYF.

This clonotype was seen once. The chain recombines TRBV7-9 with TRBJ2-3; D may be TRBD1 (5 bases). V shed 0 bases and J shed 3 bases, with 10 bases lying between them. The CDR3 spans 15 residues. In germline, CDR1 is SEHNR, CDR2 FQNEAQ (reference sequence). The CDR3 reads CASSLAQGYTDTQYF. CDR3 DNA: TGTGCCAGCAGCTTAGCCCAGGGCTATACAGATACGCAGTATTTT.

Of note for this clonotype: With a much larger clone just one base away, this may be a read error. This chain uses TRBV25-1 with TRBJ2-1; perhaps TRBD1 as D (5 bases). Germline V gene lookup returns CDR1 MGHDK and CDR2 SYGVNS. CDR3 length: 15 amino acids. CDR3 coding DNA: TGTGCCAGCAGTGGGACACTCGTCTCCGACAATGAGCAGTTCTTC. Translated: CASSGTLVSDNEQFF.

This clonotype has more than one count but fewer than ten. The chain employs TRBV28 and TRBJ2-5, with a tentative D call TRBD2 (5 bases). The CDR3 spans 13 residues. V gave up 4 bases and J gave up 1 base, with 7 bases separating them. Per germline, CDR1 MDHEN and CDR2 SYDVKM. The DNA of the CDR3 is TGTGCCAGCAGTTCCGCGGGCCAAGAGACCCAGTACTTC. Translating gives CASSSAGQETQYF.

The V call is TRBV9, the J call TRBJ1-2; a weak D match, TRBD1 (5 bases). This CDR3 is built from 14 residues. Between the trimmed V and J ends, which lost 4 bases and 4 bases, there was a span of 14 bases. Per germline, CDR1 SGDLS and CDR2 YYNGEE. The CDR3 spells CASSPQWDGYGYTF. CDR3 sequence (DNA): TGTGCCAGCAGCCCGCAGTGGGACGGCTATGGCTACACCTTC. The full variable domain, completed using reference TRBV9 and TRBJ1-2, is DSGVTQTPKHLITATGQRVTLRCSPRSGDLSVYWYQQSLDQGLQFLIQYYNGEERAKGNILERFSAQQFPDLHSELNLSSLELGDSALYFCASSPQWDGYGYTFGSGTRLTVV.

A note on this clonotype: A read error may account for a junction end that differs from germline. The chain couples TRBV3-1 to TRBJ1-4; D ambiguous. CDR1 and CDR2 (germline): LGHDT, YNNKEL (reference sequence). The CDR3 covers 16 residues. CDR3 residues: CARSRTALVFSEKLFF. In nucleotides, the CDR3 is TGTGCCCGCAGCCGGACCGCGTTGGTTTTTAGTGAAAAACTGTTTTTT.

The rearrangement joins TRBV20-1 to TRBJ2-5, with D possibly TRBD2 on 5 matching bases. V dropped 3 bases and J dropped 4 bases, with 12 bases sitting between them. The CDR3 sequence is 13 residues long. Looked up from germline, CDR1 is DFQATT and CDR2 is SNEGSKA (reference sequence). This chain's CDR3 is CSARVSGSETQYF. Written as DNA, the CDR3 is TGCAGTGCTAGGGTCAGCGGTTCAGAGACCCAGTACTTC.

This clonotype was counted between two and nine times. The chain carries TRBV10-3 and TRBJ2-5; D might be TRBD1 (5 bases). The germline CDR1 and CDR2 sequences are ENHRY and SYGVKD. V was clipped by 8 bases and J by 5 bases, with 9 bases between them. The length of the CDR3 is 11 residues. The CDR3 loop is CAIGKGETQYF. The CDR3 DNA reads as TGTGCCATCGGGAAGGGGGAGACCCAGTACTTC.

This clonotype appeared a few times. The chain uses TRBV6-2 or TRBV6-3 and TRBJ1-2; D unclear. V lost 8 bases to trimming and J lost 4 bases, with 14 bases between them. The CDR3 has 13 amino acids. Germline CDR1 reads MNHEY; CDR2 reads SVGEGT. The CDR3 region is CASLGLRPYGYTF. The CDR3 bases are TGTGCCAGCCTTGGTCTTCGCCCCTATGGCTACACCTTC.

The CDR3 sequence is CASSLAPSVRTEQFF. CDR3 DNA: TGTGCCAGCAGCTTAGCCCCCTCTGTCCGTACGGAGCAGTTCTTC. The rearrangement uses TRBV7-2 and TRBJ2-1; D is unclear. The CDR3 is 15 amino acids. V shed 0 bases and J shed 10 bases, with 16 bases lying between them. Germline V lookup: CDR1 SGHTA, CDR2 FQGNSA.

This chain uses TRBV5-1 with TRBJ2-3; D remains unclear. There are 13 residues in the CDR3. Germline V gives CDR1 SGHRS, CDR2 YFSETQ. V was clipped by 4 bases and J by 6 bases, with 12 bases between them. The CDR3 DNA reads as TGCGCCAGCAGCGAAACCTCGGATGATACGCAGTATTTT. As protein: CASSETSDDTQYF.

The CDR3: CASSQGSYSNQPQHF. The CDR3 DNA reads TGCGCCAGCAGCCAAGGCTCTTATAGCAATCAGCCCCAGCATTTT. The chain combines TRBV4-1 with TRBJ1-5; D unclear. V was shortened by 1 base and J by 0 bases, with 7 bases between the two germline ends. Germline values: CDR1 MGHRA, CDR2 YSYEKL. The CDR3 runs to 15 residues.

This clonotype was counted a few times. The chain carries TRBV5-1 and TRBJ2-3, with D perhaps matching TRBD1 (5 bases). The CDR3 consists of 15 residues. Germline CDR1 is SGHRS and CDR2 is YFSETQ. The V and J ends lost 5 bases and 5 bases respectively, with 18 bases between them. The DNA for the CDR3 is TGCGCCAGCAGATTTCAGGTCGAAAGGGGAGATACGCAGTATTTT. Amino acids: CASRFQVERGDTQYF. Combining the CDR3 with reference TRBV5-1 and TRBJ2-3 gives the whole variable domain KAGVTQTPRYLIKTRGQQVTLSCSPISGHRSVSWYQQTPGQGLQFLFEYFSETQRNKGNFPGRFSGRQFSNSRSEMNVSTLELGDSALYLCASRFQVERGDTQYFGPGTRLTVL.

V gene TRBV7-2 combines with J gene TRBJ1-5, with a possible D match to TRBD1 (5 bases). Germline CDR1 is SGHTA and CDR2 is FQGNSA. The CDR3 consists of 16 residues. V was cut by 4 bases and J by 1 base, with 14 bases left in between. CDR3: CASSYGGGRSNQPQHF. The CDR3 bases are TGTGCCAGCAGCTATGGGGGGGGTAGGAGCAATCAGCCCCAGCATTTT. Based on the CDR3 plus reference TRBV7-2 and TRBJ1-5, the full variable domain is GAGVSQSPSNKVTEKGKDVELRCDPISGHTALYWYRQSLGQGLEFLIYFQGNSAPDKSGLPSDRFSAERTGGSVSTLTIQRTQQEDSAVYLCASSYGGGRSNQPQHFGDGTRLSIL.

The chain carries TRBV29-1 and TRBJ2-7, with D hard to call. The CDR3 spans 14 residues. Germline CDR1 SQVTM, CDR2 ANQGSEA. The CDR3 DNA follows: TGCAGTGTCCAGAGTGCAGCCGGCCGCTCCGAGCAGTACTTC. It is translated as CSVQSAAGRSEQYF.